Listed here are 20 T cell receptor beta chains from one sample, sequenced in a study of response to subunit inactivated influenza vaccine. Using its own MiXCR run on the RT-PCR reads, TCRdb lists one record per CDR3 protein. The profile covers a few hundred thousand distinct CDR3 sequences, with 21% appearing a single time and roughly 10% taken by the ten largest. The sample was PBMCs from blood, taken less than 22 months after vaccination. The receptors derive from a man aged 50 to 69 who received an inactivated influenza vaccine.

This clonotype turned up a few times. V usage is TRBV5-1 and J usage is TRBJ1-1; D possibly corresponds to TRBD1 (5 bases). This CDR3 is 16 amino acids long. Germline-derived CDR1 and CDR2 are SGHRS and YFSETQ. Trimming left V 0 bases short and J 0 bases short, with 12 bases between. DNA of the CDR3: TGCGCCAGCAGCTTGGGACAGAACAACTTGAACACTGAAGCTTTCTTT. Protein product: CASSLGQNNLNTEAFF. Supplemented by reference TRBV5-1 and TRBJ1-1, the full variable domain reads KAGVTQTPRYLIKTRGQQVTLSCSPISGHRSVSWYQQTPGQGLQFLFEYFSETQRNKGNFPGRFSGRQFSNSRSEMNVSTLELGDSALYLCASSLGQNNLNTEAFFGQGTRLTVV.

This clonotype has at least ten counts. The genes are TRBV20-1 and TRBJ1-5, with TRBD1 identical over 7 bases. The CDR3 covers 14 residues. Germline V gene data show CDR1 as DFQATT and CDR2 as SNEGSKA (reference sequence). V lost 0 bases and J lost 4; bases outside the gene matches: 3. The CDR3 DNA reads as TGCAGTGCTAGAGACGACAGGGCGAATCAGCCCCAGCATTTT. Amino acids: CSARDDRANQPQHF.

A few counts support this clonotype. The chain joins TRBV29-1 to TRBJ2-3; D assignment may be TRBD1 or TRBD2 (5 bases each). Trimming removed 0 bases from V and 1 base from J, with 11 bases in between. Germline V gene data show CDR1 as SQVTM and CDR2 as ANQGSEA. The CDR3 covers 15 residues. For the CDR3, the DNA is TGCAGCGTTGAAGAAACCGGGGCGGGCACAGATACGCAGTATTTT. This gives the protein CSVEETGAGTDTQYF.

This clonotype has a count of ten or more. This chain joins TRBV7-9 and TRBJ1-2, with TRBD1 matching over 7 bases. Germline values: CDR1 SEHNR, CDR2 FQNEAQ (reference sequence). The CDR3 is 14 amino acids. V shed 5 bases and J 7 bases; nucleotides not matched to a gene: 10. The DNA of the CDR3 is TGTGCCAGCAGCCAACAGGGGCGCTTTGGTGGCTACACCTTC. Amino acids: CASSQQGRFGGYTF.

Only one count was recorded for this clonotype. This rearrangement joins TRBV28 to TRBJ2-5, with D tentatively TRBD1 (5 bases). The CDR3 runs to 15 residues. Germline V CDR1 and CDR2: MDHEN, SYDVKM. The ends were cut back, 6 bases at V and 2 bases at J, with 16 bases in the middle. DNA of the CDR3: TGTGCCAGCAGCTGGGTGGGGCTGGGGCAAGAGACCCAGTACTTC. Residues: CASSWVGLGQETQYF.

This clonotype came up a few times. The rearrangement links TRBV12-3 or TRBV12-4 to TRBJ1-3; 8 bases are a match to TRBD1. The CDR3 has 13 residues. Trimming removed 6 bases from V and 7 bases from J; junction bases left unmatched: 5. The CDR3: CASRNDRGNTIYF. The CDR3 DNA reads TGTGCCAGCAGAAACGACAGGGGTAACACCATATATTTT.

The chain has TRBV6-5 and TRBJ1-2, with a possible D match to TRBD1 (6 bases). Germline loops: CDR1 MNHEY, CDR2 SVGAGI. V lost 4 bases to trimming and J lost 0 bases, with 9 bases between them. This CDR3 has 14 residues. The CDR3 protein is CASSWDTSNYGYTF. DNA for the CDR3: TGTGCCAGCAGTTGGGACACTTCTAACTATGGCTACACCTTC.

This clonotype was observed a few times. The chain employs TRBV18 and TRBJ1-2; 8 bases agree with TRBD1. With V trimmed by 5 bases and J by 7 bases, 9 bases remained unmatched. Germline lookup yields CDR1 KGHSH and CDR2 LQKENI. This CDR3 spans 14 amino acids. The CDR3 nucleotides are TGTGCCAGCTCATCGGGACAGGTGATTGCTGGCTACACCTTC. It specifies CASSSGQVIAGYTF.

The chain recombines TRBV6-2 or TRBV6-3 with TRBJ2-1; D is unclear. The CDR3 is 14 amino acids. V was shortened by 0 bases and J by 8 bases, with 11 bases between the two germline ends. The germline V gene has CDR1 MNHEY and CDR2 SVGEGT. The CDR3 spells CASSYSPNVDEQFF. As DNA, the CDR3 is TGTGCCAGCAGTTACTCGCCAAATGTGGATGAGCAGTTCTTC.

This clonotype was detected a few times. The chain couples TRBV5-1 to TRBJ1-5; a possible D gene is TRBD1 (5 bases). The CDR3 is 18 amino acids. V was clipped by 4 bases and J by 0 bases, with 20 bases between them. In germline, CDR1 is SGHRS, CDR2 YFSETQ. The CDR3 DNA is TGCGCCAGCAGCCCAACCGGGACGGATTTCTCTAGCAATCAGCCCCAGCATTTT. This gives the protein CASSPTGTDFSSNQPQHF.

The V gene is TRBV21-1, the J gene TRBJ2-1; TRBD1, the table's D call, lacks a check against the DNA. TRBV21-1 is recorded as a pseudogene. The CDR3 length is 15 residues. The CDR3 bases are TGTGCCAGCAGCAAAGGGGGGGTGCGGGGAAATGAGCAGTTCTTC. Translating gives CASSKGGVRGNEQFF.

The V call is TRBV7-9, the J call TRBJ2-3, with 7 nucleotides matching TRBD2. Looked up from germline, CDR1 is SEHNR and CDR2 is FQNEAQ (reference sequence). The CDR3 runs to 15 residues. Trimming took 1 base from V and 1 from J; bases not matched to a gene: 2. The CDR3: CASSLDGGGTDTQYF. The CDR3 coding sequence is TGTGCCAGCAGCTTAGATGGGGGGGGCACAGATACGCAGTATTTT. Full variable domain (missing parts from reference TRBV7-9 and TRBJ2-3): DTGVSQNPRHKITKRGQNVTFRCDPISEHNRLYWYRQTLGQGPEFLTYFQNEAQLEKSRLLSDRFSAERPKGSFSTLEIQRTEQGDSAMYLCASSLDGGGTDTQYFGPGTRLTVL.

This clonotype was detected only a few times. The V gene is TRBV5-1, the J gene TRBJ2-1, with D unresolved. V was cut by 1 base and J by 0 bases, with 11 bases left in between. The CDR3 is 16 residues long. The germline V gene encodes CDR1 SGHRS and CDR2 YFSETQ. The CDR3 is CASSLLPSNSYNEQFF. The CDR3 DNA is TGCGCCAGCAGCTTGCTGCCCAGTAACTCCTACAATGAGCAGTTCTTC.

This chain connects TRBV29-1 to TRBJ2-2; D ambiguous. Germline CDR1 is SQVTM and CDR2 is ANQGSEA. Trimming pared 4 bases from V and 6 bases from J, leaving 18 bases between. The CDR3 sequence is 15 residues long. As DNA, the CDR3 is TGCAGCGTTGCTTTTAGCATGAGAGGAGCCGGGGAGCTGTTTTTT. Translated: CSVAFSMRGAGELFF.

In this sample, this clonotype turned up a few times. The chain has TRBV19 and TRBJ2-7; D may match TRBD1 or TRBD2 (5 bases each). The CDR3 contains 14 residues. Per germline, CDR1 LNHDA and CDR2 SQIVND (reference sequence). Trimming shortened V by 4 bases and J by 3 bases, and 13 bases separated the two germline ends. The CDR3 coding sequence is TGTGCCAGTAGTACGATGAGTGGGGGCTACGAGCAGTACTTC. Its protein is CASSTMSGGYEQYF.

This clonotype has only a few counts. This CDR3 reads CASSLVLTTGELFF. CDR3 DNA sequence: TGTGCCAGCAGCTTAGTTCTAACCACCGGGGAGCTGTTTTTT. The chain has TRBV11-2 and TRBJ2-2; D uncertain. With 1 base removed from V and 4 bases from J, the gap between germline ends came to 7 bases. This CDR3 has 14 amino acids. Germline V CDR1 and CDR2: SGHAT, FQNNGV.

The chain carries TRBV28 and TRBJ2-1, with 11 positions matching TRBD1. The CDR3 loop spans 18 amino acids. V trimming: 3 bases; J trimming: 5 bases; junction bases outside the gene matches: 12. Germline assignment: CDR1 MDHEN and CDR2 SYDVKM. The CDR3 region has the DNA TGTGCCAGCAGTTTTAATTTGGGACAGGGGGGATATCACAATGAGCAGTTCTTC. Encoded protein: CASSFNLGQGGYHNEQFF.

The J gene is TRBJ2-3, the V gene TRBV6-2 or TRBV6-3, with a tentative D call TRBD2 (5 bases). V lost 6 bases and J lost 0, with 13 bases in between. Germline loops: CDR1 MNHEY, CDR2 SVGEGT. The CDR3 is 15 amino acids. The CDR3 DNA is TGTGCCAGCAGCTTACGTCGGGGAAGCACAGATACGCAGTATTTT. This translates into CASSLRRGSTDTQYF.

The sample holds a few counts of this clonotype. This sequence joins TRBV7-9 and TRBJ1-2; TRBD1 aligns across 7 bases. The CDR3 extends over 14 amino acids. The V gene end was trimmed by 4 bases and the J gene end by 2 bases; junction bases not matched to a gene: 4. Germline V gives CDR1 SEHNR, CDR2 FQNEAQ (reference sequence). The CDR3 sequence: CASSYLTGNYGYTF. CDR3 coding DNA: TGTGCCAGCAGCTACCTGACAGGGAACTATGGCTACACCTTC.

This clonotype was detected only a few times. The chain joins TRBV4-3 to TRBJ2-7; weak D call: TRBD2 (5 bases). The CDR3 totals 15 residues. The V and J ends lost 4 bases and 9 bases respectively, with 22 bases between them. Germline loops: CDR1 LGHNA, CDR2 YSLEER. In nucleotides, the CDR3 is TGCGCCAGCAGCCCTGGGCCCTCGACCTTAGCGCGGCAGTACTTC. This gives the protein CASSPGPSTLARQYF.